What follows are 5 T cell receptor beta chains derived from one specimen sequenced in a study of vaccination and CD4 T cells after COVID-19. Their specific antigens are unknown. Indicated treatment: approximately nine-day PBMC culture with coronavirus spike peptide pools or control peptides (ViraFEST assay). The collection of CD4+ T cells from the unexposed donor took place before the COVID-19 pandemic (2011-2018). Sequenced with the Oncomine TCR Beta short-read assay was DNA taken from cultured CD4+ T cells. From CD4+ T cells that had been cultured, genomic DNA was extracted. Via MiXCR, TCRdb re-called the PCR reads, giving one row per CDR3 protein. The sample lists around 9,300 distinct CDR3 sequences, around two fifths occurring once. Sequencing input: CD4+ T cells from blood, cultured in vitro. The source of these receptors is a human donor in good health.

A few counts support this clonotype. V gene TRBV20-1 combines with J gene TRBJ1-1; maybe TRBD1 (6 bases). In germline, CDR1 is DFQATT, CDR2 SNEGSKA (reference sequence). CDR3 length: 13 residues. Deletions cut 8 bases from V and 0 bases from J, with 13 bases between. The DNA of the CDR3 is TGCAGTACCACCAGGACAGTGAACACTGAAGCTTTCTTT. This sequence encodes CSTTRTVNTEAFF.

This chain links TRBV29-1 with TRBJ2-1, with TRBD2 as a possible D gene (6 bases). V gave up 2 bases and J gave up 6 bases, with 17 bases separating them. This CDR3 has 15 amino acids. CDR1 is SQVTM and CDR2 is ANQGSEA in the germline V gene. CDR3 sequence (DNA): TGCAGCGTTGAACCGGGAGACCTAGGGCCCAATGAGCAGTTCTTC. Translating it yields CSVEPGDLGPNEQFF.

Only a few counts were recorded for this clonotype. V gene TRBV2 combines with J gene TRBJ1-5; D perhaps matches TRBD1 (5 bases). The CDR3 consists of 14 residues. The germline gives CDR1 SNHLY, CDR2 FYNNEI. Trimming stripped 3 bases from V and 4 bases from J, with 10 bases between. Written as DNA, the CDR3 is TGTGCCAGCAGTGACAGGGATGGGAATCAGCCCCAGCATTTT. Translation: CASSDRDGNQPQHF.

This clonotype appeared a single time. This sequence joins TRBV2 and TRBJ2-1, with 7 positions matching TRBD2. From germline, CDR1 is SNHLY and CDR2 FYNNEI. The CDR3 is 14 residues long. With V trimmed by 4 bases and J by 0 bases, 0 bases remained unmatched. The CDR3: CASSGTSSYNEQFF. The CDR3 nucleotides read TGTGCCAGCAGTGGGACTAGCTCCTACAATGAGCAGTTCTTC.

The CDR3 loop reads CSARDDSNYGYTF. CDR3 in DNA: TGCAGTGCTAGAGACGACAGTAACTATGGCTACACCTTC. V usage is TRBV20-1 and J usage is TRBJ1-2; the D gene is possibly TRBD1 (5 bases). Germline V gene data show CDR1 as DFQATT and CDR2 as SNEGSKA (reference sequence). CDR3 length equals 13 residues. V was clipped by 0 bases and J by 1 base, with 6 bases between them.